Following are 24 T cell receptor beta chains from one sample sequenced in a study of shared clonotypes between healthy human individuals. Some clones are missing from TCRdb's copy, which holds only in-frame ones; the method was immunoSEQ multiplex PCR. The sample shows approximately 2.5 million clones, around nine tenths of them seen only once. Sequencing was done on a sample of naive CD4+ T cells sorted from blood. Subset defined: CD45RA+ positively selected. The receptor set was obtained from a young man in good health.

The chain carries TRBV11-3 and TRBJ1-6, with a weak D call TRBD1 (5 bases). The CDR3 contains 13 residues. V gave up 5 bases and J gave up 7 bases, with 9 bases separating them. Germline values: CDR1 SGHNT, CDR2 YENEEA. The CDR3 DNA reads TGTGCCAGCAGCCAAGGGGTGAATTCACCCCTCCACTTT. This translates into CASSQGVNSPLHF.

The chain couples TRBV10-3 to TRBJ2-7, with 11 bases identical to TRBD1. The V segment lost 5 bases and the J segment 0 bases; nucleotides outside the gene matches: 6. Germline values: CDR1 ENHRY, CDR2 SYGVKD. The CDR3 sequence is 16 residues long. In DNA, the CDR3 is TGTGCCATCAGTAAGACCGGGACAGGGGGCTCCTACGAGCAGTACTTC. This gives the protein CAISKTGTGGSYEQYF.

The sample holds a few counts of this clone. Other DNA variants within this sample encode the same CDR3. The V call is TRBV6-1, the J call TRBJ2-6; no clear D gene. The CDR3 spans 13 residues. V was pared by 2 bases and J by 1 base, with 0 bases between. The germline CDR1 and CDR2 sequences are MNHNS and SASEGT. CDR3 loop: CASSESGANVLTF. DNA for the CDR3: TGTGCCAGCAGTGAATCTGGGGCCAACGTCCTGACTTTC.

The CDR3 DNA reads TGTGCCAGCAGAATAGCGGGAATGGGGAGCTACGAGCAGTACTTC. This codes for CASRIAGMGSYEQYF. The chain uses TRBV11-2 and TRBJ2-7; TRBD2 matches 8 bases. There are 15 residues in the CDR3. The V segment lost 6 bases and the J segment 3 bases; nucleotides outside the gene matches: 10. Germline V lookup: CDR1 SGHAT, CDR2 FQNNGV.

V gene TRBV9 combines with J gene TRBJ2-6, with 7 nucleotides matching TRBD1. The junction had 5 bases not matched to a gene; V was cut back by 0 bases and J by 2 bases. This CDR3 region has 17 residues. Germline CDR1 is SGDLS and CDR2 is YYNGEE. The CDR3 is CASSVDQGDAGANVLTF. The DNA of the CDR3 is TGTGCCAGCAGCGTAGACCAGGGGGATGCTGGGGCCAACGTCCTGACTTTC.

The genes are TRBV6-1 and TRBJ2-4; TRBD2 agrees at 11 bases. Looked up from germline, CDR1 is MNHNS and CDR2 is SASEGT. The V and J ends lost 4 bases and 0 bases, in that order; junction bases with no gene match: 11. CDR3 size: 19 residues. DNA for the CDR3: TGTGCCAGCAGTGTTCTAGCGGGGGGAGATACTCTAGCCAAAAACATTCAGTACTTC. Translation: CASSVLAGGDTLAKNIQYF.

This clone was observed a single time. V usage is TRBV6-5 and J usage is TRBJ1-2; D not certain. Germline CDR1 is MNHEY and CDR2 is SVGAGI. V lost 0 bases and J lost 7, with 6 bases in between. The CDR3 totals 12 residues. The CDR3 sequence is CASSYSNGGYTF. The CDR3 DNA sequence: TGTGCCAGCAGTTACTCTAACGGTGGCTACACCTTC.

The J gene is TRBJ1-6, the V gene TRBV4-2; unclear D gene. The CDR3 is 14 amino acids. V was clipped by 0 bases and J by 6 bases, with 6 bases between them. In germline, CDR1 is LGHNA, CDR2 YNFKEQ. CDR3 DNA: TGTGCCAGCAGCCAAGATTCCCCTAATTCACCCCTCCACTTT. It codes for CASSQDSPNSPLHF.

The V gene is TRBV19, the J gene TRBJ2-7, with 13 positions matching TRBD2. The CDR3 is 18 amino acids. CDR1 and CDR2 from the germline V gene are LNHDA and SQIVND (reference sequence). J lost 4 bases, V lost 3 bases, and 12 bases had no gene match. In DNA, the CDR3 is TGTGCCAGTAGTATGAGGACTAGCGGGAGTAGTTCCAAATACGAGCAGTACTTC. Translating gives CASSMRTSGSSSKYEQYF. Together with reference TRBV19 and TRBJ2-7, the CDR3 gives the full variable domain: DGGITQSPKYLFRKEGQNVTLSCEQNLNHDAMYWYRQDPGQGLRLIYYSQIVNDFQKGDIAEGYSVSREKKESFPLTVTSAQKNPTAFYLCASSMRTSGSSSKYEQYFGPGTRLTVT.

The CDR3 spells CASPGPPSGSPTGELFF. CDR3 in DNA: TGTGCCAGCCCCGGCCCCCCTAGCGGGAGTCCAACCGGGGAGCTGTTTTTT. The chain combines TRBV18 with TRBJ2-2, with 10 bases identical to TRBD2. V lost 8 bases and J lost 5; bases outside the gene matches: 14. The CDR3 is made up of 17 amino acids. The germline gives CDR1 KGHSH, CDR2 LQKENI.

Worth noting for this clone: Other nucleotide sequences in the sample specify the same CDR3. The chain couples TRBV30 to TRBJ2-2; D assignment may be TRBD1 or TRBD2 (5 bases each). The CDR3 length is 12 residues. Germline CDR1 reads GTSNPN; CDR2 reads SVGIG (reference sequence). V was clipped by 3 bases and J by 6 bases, with 8 bases between them. The CDR3 sequence: CAWRPGPGELFF. DNA of the CDR3: TGTGCCTGGAGACCGGGACCCGGGGAGCTGTTTTTT.

This rearrangement joins TRBV6-1 to TRBJ2-2; 13 bases fit TRBD2. This CDR3 comprises 16 residues. CDR1 MNHNS and CDR2 SASEGT come from the germline V gene. J was trimmed by 4 bases and V by 4 bases; bases with no gene match: 3. CDR3 residues: CASSARTSGGTGELFF. CDR3 nucleotides: TGTGCCAGCAGTGCCCGGACTAGCGGGGGCACCGGGGAGCTGTTTTTT.

The V call is TRBV7-2, the J call TRBJ1-6, with a tentative D call TRBD1 (5 bases). The V gene lost 5 bases and the J gene lost 9 bases, with 17 bases spanning the gap. The CDR3 is 15 residues long. Germline CDR1 and CDR2: SGHTA and FQGNSA. The CDR3 DNA is TGTGCCAGCAGCGCGCAGGGAGGAGGGTTTTCACCCCTCCACTTT. It codes for CASSAQGGGFSPLHF.

V usage is TRBV4-1 and J usage is TRBJ2-1; 13 positions agree with TRBD2. Germline trimming cut 4 bases from V and 5 bases from J; bases unmatched to any gene: 2. The CDR3 length is 15 residues. Germline V lookup: CDR1 MGHRA, CDR2 YSYEKL. The CDR3 sequence is CASSRGTSGDNEQFF. The CDR3 DNA reads TGCGCCAGCAGCCGAGGGACTAGCGGGGACAATGAGCAGTTCTTC.

The J gene is TRBJ2-2, the V gene TRBV28; 8 bases are a match to TRBD1. The CDR3 contains 16 residues. Germline loops: CDR1 MDHEN, CDR2 SYDVKM. Losses at the gene ends were 6 bases for V and 0 bases for J; bases not matched to a gene: 6. For the CDR3, the DNA is TGTGCCAGCAGGGGCAGGGGACAGGCGAACACCGGGGAGCTGTTTTTT. Its translation: CASRGRGQANTGELFF.

This chain links TRBV28 with TRBJ2-7, with 8 positions matching TRBD1. After removal of 7 bases from V and 5 bases from J, the junction contained 10 bases not matched to a gene. The germline V gene has CDR1 MDHEN and CDR2 SYDVKM. The CDR3 loop spans 14 amino acids. The CDR3 region is CASTPGQGFNEQYF. As DNA, the CDR3 is TGTGCCAGCACCCCTGGACAGGGTTTCAACGAGCAGTACTTC.

The J gene is TRBJ2-5, the V gene TRBV15; no reliable D call. Germline lookup yields CDR1 LNHNV and CDR2 YYDKDF (reference sequence). V lost 5 bases, J lost 2 bases, and 15 bases lay in between. This CDR3 spans 15 amino acids. The CDR3 DNA reads TGTGCCACCAGCGAATCATTGGCGGAACAAGAGACCCAGTACTTC. Translating it yields CATSESLAEQETQYF.

Comments on this clone: Other DNA sequences in this sample translate to the same CDR3. V usage is TRBV10-3 and J usage is TRBJ2-3; 8 bases agree with TRBD2. The V and J ends lost 6 bases and 6 bases, in that order; junction bases with no gene match: 2. Germline V CDR1 and CDR2: ENHRY, SYGVKD. The CDR3 spans 12 residues. The CDR3 nucleotides read TGTGCCATCAGCGGGGGGGCGGATACGCAGTATTTT. Protein: CAISGGADTQYF.

DNA for the CDR3: TGTGCCAGCAGTATTCCCGGGACATCTGAAGCTTTCTTT. Residues: CASSIPGTSEAFF. This chain uses TRBV6-5 with TRBJ1-1, with D perhaps matching TRBD1 (6 bases). Trimming removed 5 bases at V and 6 bases at J, with 13 bases between. The CDR3 is 13 residues long. Germline V gene data show CDR1 as MNHEY and CDR2 as SVGAGI.

This chain connects TRBV21-1 to TRBJ1-5; the D segment call TRBD1 is taken from the table without a DNA check. TRBV21-1 is described as a pseudogene. The CDR3 loop spans 16 amino acids. The chain's CDR3 is CASSKVGQSQEQPQHF. CDR3 nucleotides: TGTGCCAGCAGCAAAGTCGGACAATCCCAGGAACAGCCCCAGCATTTT.

V usage is TRBV7-9 and J usage is TRBJ2-3, with 8 positions matching TRBD2. The V and J ends lost 5 bases and 6 bases, in that order; junction bases with no gene match: 10. This CDR3 has 15 residues. CDR1 is SEHNR and CDR2 is FQNEAQ in the germline V gene (reference sequence). CDR3 coding DNA: TGTGCCAGCAGCCTAGTCATCAGCGGGGGTGATACGCAGTATTTT. It specifies CASSLVISGGDTQYF.

The chain is built from TRBV2 and TRBJ2-3; a weak D match, TRBD1 (6 bases). Germline CDR1 SNHLY, CDR2 FYNNEI. Trimming took 10 bases from V and 2 from J, leaving 16 bases between them. The CDR3 is made up of 14 amino acids. CDR3 loop: CATAYDRYTDTQYF. Written as DNA, the CDR3 is TGTGCCACAGCCTATGACAGGTACACAGATACGCAGTATTTT.

The V call is TRBV28, the J call TRBJ1-4; 7 bases are shared with TRBD1. Trimming removed 6 bases from V and 8 bases from J; junction bases left unmatched: 15. The CDR3 has 16 amino acids. Germline assignment: CDR1 MDHEN and CDR2 SYDVKM. The CDR3 region is CASSRGTALAEEKLFF. The CDR3 region has the DNA TGTGCCAGCAGCCGGGGGACAGCCCTTGCGGAGGAAAAACTGTTTTTT.

J is TRBJ2-2 and V is TRBV10-3; D tentatively fits TRBD1 or TRBD2 (5 bases each). The CDR3 has 14 amino acids. Germline V gene lookup returns CDR1 ENHRY and CDR2 SYGVKD. V lost 1 base and J lost 7, with 10 bases in between. CDR3 amino acids: CAISELGDGGELFF. CDR3 nucleotides: TGTGCCATCAGTGAGTTGGGGGACGGCGGGGAGCTGTTTTTT.